Each of the 20 T cell receptor beta chains below was sequenced from the same sample in a study of control samples from healthy donors and cancer patients. Assay: immunoSEQ multiplex PCR; the TCRdb copy retains only in-frame clones and omits some. The table shows fewer than 150,000 clones, with approximately 90% occurring only once. The sample comprised blood. The receptors come from a young woman in good health.

J is TRBJ2-7 and V is TRBV21-1; the table names TRBD1, a call not compared with the DNA. TRBV21-1 is a listed pseudogene. This CDR3 spans 13 amino acids. The DNA for the CDR3 is TGTGCCAGCCAGACAGGGATACCCTACGAGCAGTACTTC. This sequence encodes CASQTGIPYEQYF.

This sequence joins TRBV18 and TRBJ1-2, with TRBD1 identical over 8 bases. The CDR3 is 13 amino acids. Germline loops: CDR1 KGHSH, CDR2 LQKENI. The junction had 2 bases not matched to a gene; V was cut back by 2 bases and J by 6 bases. The CDR3 here is CASSPSDRDGYTF. CDR3 in DNA: TGTGCCAGCTCACCATCGGACAGGGATGGCTACACCTTC.

This chain joins TRBV6-6 and TRBJ2-7; the match to TRBD2 covers 7 bases. The V gene's germline CDR1 is MNHNY and CDR2 SVGAGI (reference sequence). Trimming took 0 bases from V and 3 from J; bases not matched to a gene: 2. There are 14 residues in the CDR3. CDR3 sequence: CASSYSASGYEQYF. In DNA, the CDR3 is TGTGCCAGCAGTTACTCGGCTAGCGGCTACGAGCAGTACTTC.

This clone was seen once. V is TRBV6-1 and J is TRBJ1-1; D is uncertain. Germline-derived CDR1 and CDR2 are MNHNS and SASEGT. V lost 2 bases and J lost 2, with 6 bases in between. This CDR3 spans 13 amino acids. The CDR3 DNA reads as TGTGCCAGCAGTGAAAGGACCAACACTGAAGCTTTCTTT. Protein product: CASSERTNTEAFF.

The V and J genes are TRBV18 and TRBJ1-2, with D hard to call. Germline CDR1 KGHSH, CDR2 LQKENI. V gave up 5 bases and J gave up 8 bases, with 12 bases separating them. This CDR3 is built from 12 residues. CDR3 amino acids: CASSENRRGYTF. As DNA, the CDR3 is TGTGCCAGCTCAGAAAATAGACGGGGCTACACCTTC.

The J gene is TRBJ2-3, the V gene TRBV2; either TRBD1 or TRBD2 may fit D (5 bases each). The germline gives CDR1 SNHLY, CDR2 FYNNEI. V lost 3 bases, J lost 4 bases, and 8 bases lay in between. This CDR3 has 13 residues. Here the CDR3 reads CASSEGRADTQYF. For the CDR3, the DNA is TGTGCCAGCAGTGAGGGGCGGGCAGATACGCAGTATTTT. Based on the CDR3 plus reference TRBV2 and TRBJ2-3, the full variable domain is EPEVTQTPSHQVTQMGQEVILRCVPISNHLYFYWYRQILGQKVEFLVSFYNNEISEKSEIFDDQFSVERPDGSNFTLKIRSTKLEDSAMYFCASSEGRADTQYFGPGTRLTVL.

This sequence joins TRBV6-6 and TRBJ1-4, with no clear D. The CDR3 consists of 12 residues. V was pared by 6 bases and J by 10 bases, with 12 bases between. Germline V CDR1 and CDR2: MNHNY, SVGAGI (reference sequence). The CDR3 nucleotides read TGTGCCAGCAGGGTCTCGGATTCAAAACTGTTTTTT. Amino acid sequence: CASRVSDSKLFF.

The rearrangement links TRBV1 to TRBJ2-3; the D segment call TRBD1 is taken from the table without a DNA check. TRBV1 has pseudogene status. This CDR3 contains 10 residues. CDR3 bases: TGCACCAGTCAGGTTGATACGCAGTATTTT. Encoded protein: CTSQVDTQYF.

Notes on this clone: The sample has other DNA sequences that encode this CDR3 too. The chain is built from TRBV4-3 and TRBJ2-7, with 8 bases that match TRBD1. The CDR3 is 14 residues long. The junction had 3 bases not matched to a gene; V was cut back by 1 base and J by 4 bases. Germline assignment: CDR1 LGHNA and CDR2 YSLEER. CDR3 nucleotide sequence: TGCGCCAGCAGCCAAGGGACAGGGCGGTACGAGCAGTACTTC. This encodes CASSQGTGRYEQYF.

The V call is TRBV20-1, the J call TRBJ2-1; 7 bases map to TRBD1. The germline gives CDR1 DFQATT, CDR2 SNEGSKA (reference sequence). CDR3 length: 14 amino acids. V lost 3 bases to trimming and J lost 5 bases; unmatched junction nucleotides: 7. CDR3 loop: CSASLGGGHNEQFF. The CDR3 coding sequence is TGCAGTGCTAGTTTAGGGGGCGGCCACAATGAGCAGTTCTTC.

The chain carries TRBV24-1 and TRBJ2-6; TRBD1 aligns across 9 bases. The germline V gene has CDR1 KGHDR and CDR2 SFDVKD. V lost 5 bases to trimming and J lost 1 base; unmatched junction nucleotides: 8. The CDR3 has 18 residues. CDR3 nucleotide sequence: TGTGCCACCAGTGGGTCCCGGGACAGGGTTTCTGGGGCCAACGTCCTGACTTTC. Its protein product is CATSGSRDRVSGANVLTF.

As DNA, the CDR3 is TGTGCCAGCAGCTTAATCGGTCTAGCGGGAGTAGTCGGGGCCAACGTCCTGACTTTC. Protein product: CASSLIGLAGVVGANVLTF. V and J are TRBV7-9 and TRBJ2-6, with 10 nucleotides matching TRBD2. V shed 2 bases, J shed 4 bases, and the junction held 11 bases outside the gene matches. The CDR3 extends over 19 amino acids. Germline CDR1 SEHNR, CDR2 FQNEAQ (reference sequence).

The chain carries TRBV19 and TRBJ1-1; perhaps TRBD1 as D (5 bases). Germline V gene data show CDR1 as LNHDA and CDR2 as SQIVND (reference sequence). V gave up 4 bases and J gave up 0 bases, with 15 bases separating them. This CDR3 is 16 amino acids long. The CDR3 protein is CASSSDRRELNTEAFF. Written as DNA, the CDR3 is TGTGCCAGTAGTAGCGACAGAAGGGAATTGAACACTGAAGCTTTCTTT.

Only a few counts were recorded for this clone. This sequence joins TRBV18 and TRBJ2-7; 10 nucleotides agree with TRBD1. Germline trimming cut 3 bases from V and 7 bases from J; bases unmatched to any gene: 6. This CDR3 has 14 amino acids. The germline CDR1 and CDR2 sequences are KGHSH and LQKENI. The CDR3 DNA sequence: TGTGCCAGCTCACCCTCGGGACAGGGGAGGGAGCAGTACTTC. It yields the protein CASSPSGQGREQYF.

As concerns this clone: The sample holds other DNA sequences that translate to the same CDR3. The V and J genes are TRBV5-1 and TRBJ2-5; perhaps TRBD2 as D (5 bases). This CDR3 comprises 13 residues. Germline CDR1 is SGHRS and CDR2 is YFSETQ. Trimming cost V 7 bases and J 3 bases, with 13 bases left between them. CDR3 amino acids: CASSPPGKETQYF. The DNA of the CDR3 is TGCGCCAGCTCCCCCCCCGGGAAAGAGACCCAGTACTTC.

The rearrangement uses TRBV24-1 and TRBJ2-7; 7 positions match TRBD2. Losses at the gene ends were 1 base for V and 2 bases for J; bases not matched to a gene: 4. The CDR3 has 15 amino acids. Per germline, CDR1 KGHDR and CDR2 SFDVKD. The CDR3 protein is CATSDFKGGPYEQYF. CDR3 sequence (DNA): TGTGCCACCAGTGATTTTAAGGGAGGGCCCTACGAGCAGTACTTC.

V is TRBV6-2 or TRBV6-3 and J is TRBJ2-3; 9 bases are a match to TRBD2. With V trimmed by 5 bases and J by 2 bases, 5 bases remained unmatched. CDR3 size: 15 residues. Germline V gene data show CDR1 as MNHEY and CDR2 as SVGEGT. CDR3 sequence: CASSALAGHTDTQYF. Written as DNA, the CDR3 is TGTGCCAGCAGTGCCCTAGCGGGACACACAGATACGCAGTATTTT.

The chain recombines TRBV11-2 with TRBJ2-7; a weak D match, TRBD2 (6 bases). Germline lookup yields CDR1 SGHAT and CDR2 FQNNGV. The V end was cut by 2 bases, the J end by 2 bases, with 7 bases between. CDR3 length: 13 amino acids. The DNA of the CDR3 is TGTGCCAGCAGCTTAACTAGCCCCTACGAGCAGTACTTC. Its protein product is CASSLTSPYEQYF.

This clone was detected only a few times. The chain joins TRBV28 to TRBJ2-6, with D unclear. The V end was cut by 4 bases, the J end by 0 bases, with 7 bases between. The CDR3 runs 15 residues. Germline loops: CDR1 MDHEN, CDR2 SYDVKM. The chain's CDR3 is CASSSRSSGANVLTF. The CDR3 DNA follows: TGTGCCAGCAGTTCCAGAAGCTCTGGGGCCAACGTCCTGACTTTC. Full variable domain (missing parts from reference TRBV28 and TRBJ2-6): DVKVTQSSRYLVKRTGEKVFLECVQDMDHENMFWYRQDPGLGLRLIYFSYDVKMKEKGDIPEGYSVSREKKERFSLILESASTNQTSMYLCASSSRSSGANVLTFGAGSRLTVL.

CDR3 sequence: CASSWDSQETQYF. Written as DNA, the CDR3 is TGTGCCAGCAGCTGGGACAGCCAAGAGACCCAGTACTTC. V and J are TRBV5-5 and TRBJ2-5, with 7 nucleotides matching TRBD1. The CDR3 extends over 13 amino acids. Per germline, CDR1 SGHKS and CDR2 YYEKEE (reference sequence). Losses at the gene ends were 3 bases for V and 1 base for J; bases not matched to a gene: 0. Variable domain in full (rest from reference TRBV5-5 and TRBJ2-5): DAGVTQSPTHLIKTRGQQVTLRCSPISGHKSVSWYQQVLGQGPQFIFQYYEKEERGRGNFPDRFSARQFPNYSSELNVNALLLGDSALYLCASSWDSQETQYFGPGTRLLVL.